This is a list of T cell receptor beta chains from one sample in a study of blood T cell repertoires in COVID-19. The assay was immunoSEQ multiplex PCR, and TCRdb's table has in-frame clones only and misses some. The table records over 350,000 clones, roughly 88% of them present only once. Source material: PBMCs or T cells enriched from blood (not recorded which). These TCRs come from a woman aged 25 to 39 with acute COVID-19. Each CDR3 is given with its conserved first and last residue. Each record gives: CDR3 DNA, CDR3 protein, D gene, clone size, J gene, V gene. A D gene is named only where the DNA matches it firmly. Part of the rows lack a size; the others show once, few, many or a class for expanded clones.

cdr3_nt: TGTGCCAGCAGCGGCAGGGCCGGCTCCTACAATGAGCAGTTCTTC; cdr3_aa: CASSGRAGSYNEQFF; d_call: -; clone_size: -; j_call: TRBJ2-1; v_call: TRBV9
cdr3_nt: TGTGCCAGCAGCAATTACCGGGGAAACCACGAGCAGTACTTC; cdr3_aa: CASSNYRGNHEQYF; d_call: -; clone_size: -; j_call: TRBJ2-7; v_call: TRBV28
cdr3_nt: TGTGCCAGCAGTCCACGGGGAGTTGGTGGCTACACCTTC; cdr3_aa: CASSPRGVGGYTF; d_call: -; clone_size: -; j_call: TRBJ1-2; v_call: TRBV27
cdr3_nt: TGTGCCAGTAGTGTCAGGACAGGGCGGGCCACAGATCGTTCACCCCTCCACTTT; cdr3_aa: CASSVRTGRATDRSPLHF; d_call: TRBD1; clone_size: once; j_call: TRBJ1-6; v_call: TRBV19
cdr3_nt: TGTGCCAGCAGTTTATCGGTACAGGGAAAAACACCCCTCCACTTT; cdr3_aa: CASSLSVQGKTPLHF; d_call: -; clone_size: -; j_call: TRBJ1-6; v_call: TRBV27
cdr3_nt: TGTGCCAGCAGCCCAAGACAGGGCTGGGCATATGAAAAACTGTTTTTT; cdr3_aa: CASSPRQGWAYEKLFF; d_call: TRBD1; clone_size: few; j_call: TRBJ1-4; v_call: TRBV3-1/TRBV3-2
cdr3_nt: TGTGCCAGCAGCTTGGGGGCAGACCCCACCGATACGCAGTATTTT; cdr3_aa: CASSLGADPTDTQYF; d_call: -; clone_size: once; j_call: TRBJ2-3; v_call: TRBV5-6
cdr3_nt: TGCGCCAGCAGCCAAGATGCAGACAGGGGGCTTTTCTTC; cdr3_aa: CASSQDADRGLFF; d_call: TRBD1; clone_size: -; j_call: TRBJ2-1; v_call: TRBV4-3
cdr3_nt: TGTGCCAGCAGCTCGGATTCGGGACAGGGGTATGGCTACACCTTC; cdr3_aa: CASSSDSGQGYGYTF; d_call: TRBD1; clone_size: -; j_call: TRBJ1-2; v_call: TRBV5-8
cdr3_nt: TGTGCCAGCAGCCGGGACCCCCCGGGGGGTGAGCAGTTCTTC; cdr3_aa: CASSRDPPGGEQFF; d_call: TRBD2; clone_size: -; j_call: TRBJ2-1; v_call: TRBV9
cdr3_nt: TGCGCCAGCAGCGCCCAACAGGGGGCTGCCGGGGAGACCCAGTACTTC; cdr3_aa: CASSAQQGAAGETQYF; d_call: TRBD1; clone_size: -; j_call: TRBJ2-5; v_call: TRBV5-1
cdr3_nt: TGTGCCTGGAGCTTCTACAGGGTTGAAGCTTTCTTT; cdr3_aa: CAWSFYRVEAFF; d_call: -; clone_size: once; j_call: TRBJ1-1; v_call: TRBV30
cdr3_nt: TGCAGCGTTGCTGGGGGGGGTTTAGTCAATGAGCAGTTCTTC; cdr3_aa: CSVAGGGLVNEQFF; d_call: TRBD2; clone_size: -; j_call: TRBJ2-1; v_call: TRBV29-1
cdr3_nt: TGCGCCAGCAGCCAAGTAGGGGCAGGGAATGGAAACACCATATATTTT; cdr3_aa: CASSQVGAGNGNTIYF; d_call: -; clone_size: few; j_call: TRBJ1-3; v_call: TRBV4-1
cdr3_nt: TGTGCCATCTCGAAGGGAGGGCGCGAGGGCTACACCTTC; cdr3_aa: CAISKGGREGYTF; d_call: -; clone_size: -; j_call: TRBJ1-2; v_call: TRBV10-3
cdr3_nt: TGCAGCGTTCAGGGGACTAGCGGGGCCCCCGTTCGGGAAGAGCAGTACTTC; cdr3_aa: CSVQGTSGAPVREEQYF; d_call: TRBD2; clone_size: -; j_call: TRBJ2-7; v_call: TRBV29-1